Presented here are 2 T cell receptor beta chains from one specimen sequenced in a study of T-cell memory formation after mild COVID-19. TCRdb reprocessed the 5' RACE reads with MiXCR, giving one entry per CDR3 protein. Seen here are about 260,000 distinct CDR3 sequences, 16% observed once, and the top ten hold over 20%. The sequenced sample consisted of PBMCs or a T cell subset sorted from them (not recorded which). The receptors come from a man aged 18 to 29 who had mild COVID-19 (a few samples of this study predate the infection). Cell type and time point are not known.

Only a few counts were recorded for this clonotype. This chain uses TRBV29-1 with TRBJ1-3; D ambiguous. Looked up from germline, CDR1 is SQVTM and CDR2 is ANQGSEA. The CDR3 is made up of 12 amino acids. V dropped 4 bases and J dropped 1 base, with 5 bases sitting between them. The CDR3 sequence is CSVGGSGNTIYF. In DNA, the CDR3 is TGCAGCGTTGGAGGTTCTGGAAACACCATATATTTT.

The V gene is TRBV12-3 or TRBV12-4, the J gene TRBJ1-1; 7 positions agree with TRBD1. V trimming: 4 bases; J trimming: 1 base; junction bases outside the gene matches: 6. This CDR3 region has 15 residues. The DNA of the CDR3 is TGTGCCAGCAGTTCGACAGGGCGTGGGAACACTGAAGCTTTCTTT. Translating gives CASSSTGRGNTEAFF.